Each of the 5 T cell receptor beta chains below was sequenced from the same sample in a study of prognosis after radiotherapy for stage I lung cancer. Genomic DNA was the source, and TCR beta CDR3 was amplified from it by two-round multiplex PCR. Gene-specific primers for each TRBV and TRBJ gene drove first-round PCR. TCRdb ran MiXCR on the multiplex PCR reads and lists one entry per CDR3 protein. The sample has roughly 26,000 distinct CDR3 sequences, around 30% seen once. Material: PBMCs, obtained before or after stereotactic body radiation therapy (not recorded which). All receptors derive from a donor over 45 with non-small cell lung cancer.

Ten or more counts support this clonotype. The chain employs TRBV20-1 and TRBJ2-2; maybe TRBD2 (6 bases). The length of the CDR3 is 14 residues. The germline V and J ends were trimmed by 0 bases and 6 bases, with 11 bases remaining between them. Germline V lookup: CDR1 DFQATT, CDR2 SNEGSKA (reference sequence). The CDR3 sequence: CSAREGDWSGELFF. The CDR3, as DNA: TGCAGTGCTAGAGAGGGGGACTGGTCCGGGGAGCTGTTTTTT.

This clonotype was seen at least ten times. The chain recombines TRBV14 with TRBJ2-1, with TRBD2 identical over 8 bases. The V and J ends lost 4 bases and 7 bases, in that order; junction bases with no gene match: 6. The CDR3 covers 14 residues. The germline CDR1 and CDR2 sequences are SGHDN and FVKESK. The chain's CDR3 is CASSLVGGGNEQFF. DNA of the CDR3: TGTGCCAGCAGCCTGGTCGGGGGGGGTAATGAGCAGTTCTTC.

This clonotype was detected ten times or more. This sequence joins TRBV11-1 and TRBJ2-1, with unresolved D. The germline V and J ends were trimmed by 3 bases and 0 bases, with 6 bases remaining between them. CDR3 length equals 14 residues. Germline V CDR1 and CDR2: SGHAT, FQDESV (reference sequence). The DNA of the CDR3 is TGTGCCAGCAGCTTCACTACCTCCTACAATGAGCAGTTCTTC. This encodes CASSFTTSYNEQFF.

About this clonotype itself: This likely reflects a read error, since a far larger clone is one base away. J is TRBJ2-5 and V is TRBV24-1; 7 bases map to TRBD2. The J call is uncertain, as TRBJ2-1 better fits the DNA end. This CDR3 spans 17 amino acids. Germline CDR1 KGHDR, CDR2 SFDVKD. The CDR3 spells CATSDSRIAGWYDEQFF. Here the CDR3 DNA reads TGTGCCACCAGTGATTCGCGAATAGCGGGTTGGTATGATGAGCAGTTCTTC.

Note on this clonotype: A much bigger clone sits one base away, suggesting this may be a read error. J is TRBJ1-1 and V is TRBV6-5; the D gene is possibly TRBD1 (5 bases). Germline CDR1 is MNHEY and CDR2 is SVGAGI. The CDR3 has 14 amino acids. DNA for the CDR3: TGTGCCAGCAGTTACTCAGGGGAGAACACTGAAGATTTCTTT. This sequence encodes CASSYSGENTEDFF.